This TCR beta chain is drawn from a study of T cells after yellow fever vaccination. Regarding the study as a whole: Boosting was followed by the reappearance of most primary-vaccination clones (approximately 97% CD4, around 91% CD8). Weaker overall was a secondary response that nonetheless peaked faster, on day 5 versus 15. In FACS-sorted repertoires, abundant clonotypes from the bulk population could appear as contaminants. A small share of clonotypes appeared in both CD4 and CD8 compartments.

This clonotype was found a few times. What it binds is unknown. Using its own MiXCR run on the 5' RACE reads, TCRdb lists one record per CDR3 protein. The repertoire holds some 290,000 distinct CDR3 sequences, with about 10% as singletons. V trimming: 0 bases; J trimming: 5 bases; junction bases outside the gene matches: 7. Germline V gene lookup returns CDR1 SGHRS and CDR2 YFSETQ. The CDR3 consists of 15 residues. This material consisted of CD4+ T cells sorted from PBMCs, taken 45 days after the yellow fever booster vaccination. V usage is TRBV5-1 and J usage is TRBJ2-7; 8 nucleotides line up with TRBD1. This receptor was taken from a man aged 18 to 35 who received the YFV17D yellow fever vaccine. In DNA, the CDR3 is TGCGCCAGCAGCTTGGGGGACAGGCACCCGGACGAGCAGTACTTC. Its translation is CASSLGDRHPDEQYF.